This TCR beta chain came from a study of Graves' ophthalmopathy and Graves' hyperthyroidism. The table lists this clonotype with many counts. V lost 0 bases and J lost 6; bases outside the gene matches: 0. The CDR3 length is 14 residues. Germline V CDR1 and CDR2: MRHNA, SNTAGT. Excluded: other autoimmune disease, uncontrolled infection, pregnancy or lactation. It was from about 10 ml of fresh peripheral blood that the PBMCs came. From RNA, the CDR3 regions of TCR beta chains were amplified and sequenced. First-round RT-PCR relied on HTBI primers, and a second-round multiplex PCR came next. Each CDR3 protein is one row after TCRdb ran MiXCR on the multiplex PCR reads. Here the sample spans roughly 60,000 distinct CDR3 sequences, approximately 50% being singletons.

This receptor was obtained from an adult woman with Graves' ophthalmopathy. Input material: peripheral blood. The genes are TRBV6-4 and TRBJ2-3, with 10 bases that match TRBD1. CDR3 in amino acids: CASSDSTGGDTQYF. Written as DNA, the CDR3 is TGTGCCAGCAGTGACTCGACAGGGGGCGATACGCAGTATTTT.